The sequence of this TCR beta chain was determined in a study of T-cell memory formation after mild COVID-19. Study-wide context: TCR clusters were largely donor specific.

Overall study results and limits: Contracting CD4+ clones lay largely in CM and EM, with CD8+ ones residing in EMRA. Cross-reactive memory appears to have joined, as suggested by some responding clones showing up in pre-infection memory. Whereas later expanders leaned CD4+, clones contracting day 15 to 85 showed a balanced CD4/CD8 makeup.

Trimming removed 0 bases at V and 1 base at J, with 14 bases between. Germline V CDR1 and CDR2: SGHRS, YFSETQ. This CDR3 has 16 residues. TCRdb ran MiXCR on the 5' RACE reads and lists one entry per CDR3 protein. The sample yields around 90,000 distinct CDR3 sequences, about 13% seen once. The table lists this clonotype with a few counts. The target antigen is unknown. Sequenced sample: PBMCs or a T cell subset sorted from them (not recorded which). The rearrangement joins TRBV5-1 to TRBJ2-7, with a tentative D call TRBD2 (5 bases). The sequence came from an adult woman who had mild COVID-19 (a few samples of this study predate the infection). Cell type and time point are not known. CDR3 bases: TGCGCCAGCAGCTTGGGCCGGGGAGTCTCTTCCTACGAGCAGTACTTC. It yields the protein CASSLGRGVSSYEQYF.